Listed here is a single T cell receptor (beta chain). Its antigen remains unidentified. Germline V gene lookup returns CDR1 KGHSH and CDR2 LQKENI. This CDR3 is built from 15 residues. Trimming cost V 6 bases and J 1 base; bases outside gene matches: 7. The record originates from a study of CD8 T cells in ankylosing spondylitis. Scientists made TCR beta libraries using quantitative 5'-RACE with molecular barcodes. TCRdb analysed the 5' RACE reads with MiXCR anew, one entry per CDR3 protein. The data contain 200,000 to 300,000 distinct CDR3 sequences, over 9.5% of them singletons. Study conclusions and caveats: Made up of roughly 8 highly homologous variants, a TCR beta motif appeared characteristic of ankylosing spondylitis blood. Disease-linked clones reportedly showed significant enrichment in matched ankylosing spondylitis synovial fluid.

The specimen sequenced was blood, either unsorted or a sorted T cell fraction (not recorded which). This clonotype originated in a male donor with ankylosing spondylitis or in good health (not recorded which). The chain joins TRBV18 to TRBJ2-7, with TRBD1 matching over 9 bases. This CDR3 is CASSSGTGISYEQYF. DNA for the CDR3: TGTGCCAGCTCTTCCGGGACAGGGATTTCCTACGAGCAGTACTTC.